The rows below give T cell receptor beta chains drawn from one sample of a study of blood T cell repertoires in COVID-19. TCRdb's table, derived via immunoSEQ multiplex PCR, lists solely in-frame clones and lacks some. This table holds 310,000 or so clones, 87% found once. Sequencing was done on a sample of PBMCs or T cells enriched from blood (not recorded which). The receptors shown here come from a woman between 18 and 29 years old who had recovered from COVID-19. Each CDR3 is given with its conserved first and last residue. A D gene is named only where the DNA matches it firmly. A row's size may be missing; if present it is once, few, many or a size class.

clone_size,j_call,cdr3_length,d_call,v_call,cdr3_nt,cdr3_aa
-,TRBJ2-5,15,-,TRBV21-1,TGTGCCAGCAGCAGACCCTGGACAATCCAAGAGACCCAGTACTTC,CASSRPWTIQETQYF
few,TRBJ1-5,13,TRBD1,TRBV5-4,TGTGCCAGCAGCTTGGACAGGGGGCAGCCCCAGCATTTT,CASSLDRGQPQHF
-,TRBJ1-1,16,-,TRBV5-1,TGCGCCAGCAGCTTGAATCTCGGGGGGAGGAACACTGAAGCTTTCTTT,CASSLNLGGRNTEAFF
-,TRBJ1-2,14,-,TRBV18,TGTGCCAGCTCACGGCAACAGATCAACTATGGCTACACCTTC,CASSRQQINYGYTF
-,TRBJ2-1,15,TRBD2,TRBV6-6,TGTGCCAGCAGTTACACCAGCGGGATCACCGATGAGCAGTTCTTC,CASSYTSGITDEQFF
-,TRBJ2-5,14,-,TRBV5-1,TGCGCCAGCAGCTCAGGGGAGGGTCAAGAGACCCAGTACTTC,CASSSGEGQETQYF
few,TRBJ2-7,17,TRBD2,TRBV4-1,TGCGCCAGCAGCCAAGATGTGAGCGGGGGTGGGGCCTACGAGCAGTACTTC,CASSQDVSGGGAYEQYF
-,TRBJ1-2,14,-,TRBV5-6,-,CASSLVGTGAPHTF
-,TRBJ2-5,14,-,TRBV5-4,TGTGCCAGCAGCTTGGTCGCGTCGGGGGAGACCCAGTACTTC,CASSLVASGETQYF
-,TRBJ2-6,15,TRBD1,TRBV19,TGTGCCAGTAGTATGGACAGGTTTGGGGCCAACGTCCTGACTTTC,CASSMDRFGANVLTF
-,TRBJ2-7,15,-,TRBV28,TGTGCCAGCAGTTTTCGCGGGACGTCGTCCTACGAGCAGTACTTC,CASSFRGTSSYEQYF
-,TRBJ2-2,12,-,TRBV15,TGTGCCACCAGCAGACGGACCGGGGAGCTGTTTTTT,CATSRRTGELFF
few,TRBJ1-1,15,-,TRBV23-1,TGCGCCAGCAGTCCCCGCCTCGCGGATGGCACTGAAGCTTTCTTT,CASSPRLADGTEAFF
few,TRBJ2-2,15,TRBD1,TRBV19,TGTGCCACCCGGGTCAGGGGGAGTAACACCGGGGAGCTGTTTTTT,CATRVRGSNTGELFF
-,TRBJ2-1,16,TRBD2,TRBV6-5,TGTGCCAGCAGTTACTACGGGGGGAGCTCCTACAATGAGCAGTTCTTC,CASSYYGGSSYNEQFF
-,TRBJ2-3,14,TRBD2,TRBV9,TGTGCCAGCAGCGGAAGCGGGGACACAGATACGCAGTATTTT,CASSGSGDTDTQYF
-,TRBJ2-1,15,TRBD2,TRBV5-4,TGTGCCAGCAGCTTGGGACTAGCAGGATACAATGAGCAGTTCTTC,CASSLGLAGYNEQFF
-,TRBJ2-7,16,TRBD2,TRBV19,TGTGCCAGTAGTCCTGATAGGGGCGGGAGTTCACACGAGCAGTACTTC,CASSPDRGGSSHEQYF
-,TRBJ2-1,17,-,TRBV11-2,TGTGCCAGCAGCTTAGATCCCCGACTTAGGACCTACAATGAGCAGTTCTTC,CASSLDPRLRTYNEQFF
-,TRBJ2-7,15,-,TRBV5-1,TGCGCCAGCAGCGTACAGGGGCAGTCGGGGGACGAGCAGTACTTC,CASSVQGQSGDEQYF
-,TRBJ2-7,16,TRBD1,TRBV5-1,TGCGCCAGCAGCTTGTCCCTTGGACAGGGGTGGGGCGAGCAGTACTTC,CASSLSLGQGWGEQYF
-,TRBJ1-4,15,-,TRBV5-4,TGTGCCAGCAGCTTGGTGGGCACAACTAATGAAAAACTGTTTTTT,CASSLVGTTNEKLFF
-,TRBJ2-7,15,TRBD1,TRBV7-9,TGTGCCAGCAGCTTAGAAGGACAGGGAACCTACGAGCAGTACTTC,CASSLEGQGTYEQYF
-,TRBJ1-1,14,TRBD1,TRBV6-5,TGTGCCAGCTCGACGACAGGGGGAAACACTGAAGCTTTCTTT,CASSTTGGNTEAFF
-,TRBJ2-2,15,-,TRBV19,TGTGCCAGTAGCACTACTGTAGTTGACACCGGGGAGCTGTTTTTT,CASSTTVVDTGELFF
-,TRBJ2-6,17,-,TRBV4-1,TGCGCCAGCAGCCAAGATGGTATGGGAGGGGGTGTCAACGTCCTGACTTTC,CASSQDGMGGGVNVLTF
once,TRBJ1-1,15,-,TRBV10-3,TGTGCCATCAGTGACGAGAATCTGTTGAACACTGAAGCTTTCTTT,CAISDENLLNTEAFF
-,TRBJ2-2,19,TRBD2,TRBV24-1,TGTGCCACCAGTGACCCCCGGACTAGCGGGGCAACGAACACCGGGGAGCTGTTTTTT,CATSDPRTSGATNTGELFF
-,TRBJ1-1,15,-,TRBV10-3,TGTGCCATCAGTGAGGTTGGACAAATGAACACTGAAGCTTTCTTT,CAISEVGQMNTEAFF
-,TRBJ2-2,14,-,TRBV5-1,TGCGCCAGCAGCTTGCTTCCGGGGGCCGGGGAGCTGTTTTTT,CASSLLPGAGELFF
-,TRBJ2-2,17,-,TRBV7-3,TGTGCCAGCAGCTTAACTTCAGGACTTACGAACACCGGGGAGCTGTTTTTT,CASSLTSGLTNTGELFF
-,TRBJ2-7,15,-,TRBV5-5,TGTGCCAGCAGCTTGGTTAGCGGGACAGCCTACGAGCAGTACTTC,CASSLVSGTAYEQYF
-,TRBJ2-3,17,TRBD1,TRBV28,TGTGCCAGCAGTACAACGAGAGGACAGGGGCCCACAGATACGCAGTATTTT,CASSTTRGQGPTDTQYF
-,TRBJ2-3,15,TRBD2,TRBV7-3,TGTGCCAGCAGCTTAGGACTAGCGGGGACAGATACGCAGTATTTT,CASSLGLAGTDTQYF
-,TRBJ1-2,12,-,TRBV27,TGTGCCAGCAGTCCTCTATACGGGGGCTACACCTTC,CASSPLYGGYTF
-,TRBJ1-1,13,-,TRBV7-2,TGTGCCAGCAGCTTCCGGGGGATCACTGAAGCTTTCTTT,CASSFRGITEAFF
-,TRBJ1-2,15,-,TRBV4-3,TGCGCCAGCAGCCAAGATCAAGCTGGAGGCTATGGCTACACCTTC,CASSQDQAGGYGYTF
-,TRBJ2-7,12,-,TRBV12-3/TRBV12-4,TGTGCCAGCAGTTCGGACAGTTACGAGCAGTACTTC,CASSSDSYEQYF
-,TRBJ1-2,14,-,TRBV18,TGTGCCAGCTCACCAACTGAGGAATTCGGTGGCTACACCTTC,CASSPTEEFGGYTF